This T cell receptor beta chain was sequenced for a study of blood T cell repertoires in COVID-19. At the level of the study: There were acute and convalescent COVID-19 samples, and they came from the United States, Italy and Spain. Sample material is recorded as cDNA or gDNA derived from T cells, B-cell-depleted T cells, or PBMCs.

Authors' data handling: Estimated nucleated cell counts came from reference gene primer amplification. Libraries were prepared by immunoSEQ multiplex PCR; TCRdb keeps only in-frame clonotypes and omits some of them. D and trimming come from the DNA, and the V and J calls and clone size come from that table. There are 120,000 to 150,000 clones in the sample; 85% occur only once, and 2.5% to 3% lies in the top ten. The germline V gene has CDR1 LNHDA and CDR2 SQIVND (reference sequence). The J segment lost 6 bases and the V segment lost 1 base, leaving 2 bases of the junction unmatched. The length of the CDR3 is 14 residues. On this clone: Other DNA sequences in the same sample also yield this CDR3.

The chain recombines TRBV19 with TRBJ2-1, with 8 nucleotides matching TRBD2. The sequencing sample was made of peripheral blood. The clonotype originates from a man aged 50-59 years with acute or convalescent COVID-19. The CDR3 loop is CASSIAGGPNEQFF. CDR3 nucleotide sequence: TGTGCCAGTAGTATAGCGGGAGGGCCCAATGAGCAGTTCTTC.